This passage covers 11 T cell receptor beta chains from one sample sequenced in a study of T cell clones after liver transplantation. Sequencing was performed with immunoSEQ multiplex PCR; in TCRdb, only in-frame clones are kept and a portion is missing. The repertoire has about 120,000 clones, 90% of them found once; the top ten carry around 0.83%. Sequenced here: CD4+ T cells from blood, sampled 12 months after liver transplant. The receptors stem from a human patient who received a liver transplant. Among the T cells, some may be from the graft donor.

The chain recombines TRBV5-1 with TRBJ1-1, with D possibly matching TRBD1 (5 bases). Germline values: CDR1 SGHRS, CDR2 YFSETQ. The CDR3 extends over 14 amino acids. The V end was cut by 0 bases, the J end by 2 bases, with 8 bases between. This chain's CDR3 is CASSLGGYNTEAFF. CDR3 bases: TGCGCCAGCAGCTTGGGGGGGTATAACACTGAAGCTTTCTTT.

This chain links TRBV6-1 with TRBJ2-5; D uncertain. The CDR3 covers 11 residues. Germline CDR1 is MNHNS and CDR2 is SASEGT. The ends were cut back, 7 bases at V and 5 bases at J, with 8 bases in the middle. CDR3 in amino acids: CASTQGETQYF. CDR3 DNA: TGTGCCAGCACCCAAGGGGAGACCCAGTACTTC.

The chain combines TRBV28 with TRBJ1-4; 8 bases agree with TRBD1. Germline assignment: CDR1 MDHEN and CDR2 SYDVKM. Unmatched junction bases numbered 12, after V lost 5 bases and J lost 7 bases. The CDR3 length is 16 residues. CDR3 amino acids: CASSRSGTGSGEKLFF. As DNA, the CDR3 is TGTGCCAGCAGTAGGTCCGGGACAGGCTCAGGTGAAAAACTGTTTTTT.

V gene TRBV5-8 combines with J gene TRBJ2-7; a weak D match, TRBD1 (7 bases). V was clipped by 3 bases and J by 4 bases, with 14 bases between them. The CDR3 spans 14 residues. Per germline, CDR1 SGHTS and CDR2 YDEGEE. The DNA of the CDR3 is TGTGCCAGCAGCTCGAGAGCAGGGGGGTACGAGCAGTACTTC. This sequence encodes CASSSRAGGYEQYF.

The gene calls are TRBV19 and TRBJ2-4; 10 bases are a match to TRBD1. This CDR3 region has 18 residues. Trimming at V came to 0 bases and at J to 8 bases, leaving 13 bases not matched to a gene. Germline V gives CDR1 LNHDA, CDR2 SQIVND (reference sequence). CDR3 nucleotides: TGTGCCAGTAGTATAGATCGAACGGGACAGGGGAAACCTCACATTCAGTACTTC. Protein sequence: CASSIDRTGQGKPHIQYF. Full variable domain (outside the CDR3, taken from reference TRBV19 and TRBJ2-4): DGGITQSPKYLFRKEGQNVTLSCEQNLNHDAMYWYRQDPGQGLRLIYYSQIVNDFQKGDIAEGYSVSREKKESFPLTVTSAQKNPTAFYLCASSIDRTGQGKPHIQYFGAGTRLSVL.

V and J are TRBV11-3 and TRBJ2-7; 9 bases are shared with TRBD1. Germline V CDR1 and CDR2: SGHNT, YENEEA. After removal of 1 base from V and 4 bases from J, the junction contained 2 bases not matched to a gene. This CDR3 contains 14 residues. CDR3 sequence: CASSLAGTGYEQYF. CDR3 bases: TGTGCCAGCAGCTTAGCGGGGACAGGGTACGAGCAGTACTTC. The full variable domain, in which reference TRBV11-3 and TRBJ2-7 provide the parts outside the CDR3, is EAGVVQSPRYKIIEKKQPVAFWCNPISGHNTLYWYLQNLGQGPELLIRYENEEAVDDSQLPKDRFSAERLKGVDSTLKIQPAELGDSAVYLCASSLAGTGYEQYFGPGTRLTVT.

The V gene is TRBV7-9, the J gene TRBJ1-2, with D maybe TRBD1 (5 bases). Germline V gene lookup returns CDR1 SEHNR and CDR2 FQNEAQ (reference sequence). This CDR3 is 13 amino acids long. Trimming took 2 bases from V and 7 from J, leaving 11 bases between them. The CDR3: CASSLSGAGGYTF. CDR3 nucleotides: TGTGCCAGCAGCTTAAGTGGGGCGGGTGGCTACACCTTC.

The chain uses TRBV2 and TRBJ2-1, with 10 bases identical to TRBD2. V lost 3 bases to trimming and J lost 14 bases; unmatched junction nucleotides: 4. The germline V gene encodes CDR1 SNHLY and CDR2 FYNNEI. The CDR3 contains 12 residues. The DNA of the CDR3 is TGTGCCAGCAGTGAGGTCCTAGCGGGAGAGTTCTTC. Translation gives CASSEVLAGEFF.

The genes are TRBV6-1 and TRBJ2-7; 7 bases are shared with TRBD2. With 2 bases clipped from V and 2 bases from J, the junction kept 6 bases outside the gene matches. Germline values: CDR1 MNHNS, CDR2 SASEGT. The CDR3 has 15 residues. The CDR3 nucleotides read TGTGCCAGCAGTGAATCCGCGGGAGCCACCTACGAGCAGTACTTC. Its translation is CASSESAGATYEQYF.

This CDR3 is CASDTGEETQYF. DNA for the CDR3: TGTGCCAGCGATACAGGGGAGGAGACCCAGTACTTC. This sequence joins TRBV2 and TRBJ2-5; 7 bases match TRBD1. The V and J ends lost 8 bases and 5 bases, in that order; junction bases with no gene match: 5. Germline loops: CDR1 SNHLY, CDR2 FYNNEI. The CDR3 spans 12 residues.

The chain joins TRBV11-3 to TRBJ1-3, with unresolved D. This CDR3 spans 13 amino acids. Per germline, CDR1 SGHNT and CDR2 YENEEA. Trimming pared 3 bases from V and 6 bases from J, leaving 9 bases between. The CDR3 spells CASSLGLVNTIYF. CDR3 nucleotides: TGTGCCAGCAGCTTGGGCCTTGTAAACACCATATATTTT.